This T cell receptor beta chain is drawn from a study of T cells expressing NK-cell markers. Regarding the study as a whole: In several donors, dominant clonotypes made up roughly 25-60.1% of CD3+CD56-NKG2C+ cells. Top CD8+ clonotypes included the dominant CD3+CD56+NKG2C+ clonotypes in several donors.

cDNA encoding TCR beta was synthesized via 5'RACE template switching incorporating UMIs. TCRdb derives one entry per CDR3 protein from the 5' RACE reads, leaving out DNA. This listing includes under 200,000 distinct CDR3 sequences. Notes on this clonotype: The antigen is unknown.

Germline CDR1 DFQATT, CDR2 SNEGSKA (reference sequence). The CDR3 runs to 12 residues. The specimen was blood T cells: a sorted CD56 or NKG2C T cell subset, CD4+ or CD8+ T cells, or bulk PBMC T cells (not recorded which). The chain has TRBV20-1 and TRBJ1-5. This receptor was identified in a woman aged 18-70 years in good health. The CDR3 here is CSAWQGGQPQHF.